This T cell receptor (beta chain) was identified during a study of cytomegalovirus exposure and HLA in healthy donors. Overall study results and limits: Most TCR sequences were seen very rarely across donors, but some public TCRs occurred in many.

Healthy individuals who donated bone marrow served as the donors. With respect to this clone: Antigen unknown.

The PCR was carried out with 60 Vbeta primers and 13 Jbeta primers. Profiled with immunoSEQ multiplex PCR; TCRdb holds only in-frame clones, not every one. The sample lists about 110,000 clones; 79% were seen once. The sequence came from a woman in her thirties or forties in good health and CMV-seronegative. The specimen was PBMCs.

In nucleotides, the CDR3 is TGCGCCAGCAGCTTGGGGACAGGCTATGGCTACACCTTC. Translated, it gives CASSLGTGYGYTF. The V call is TRBV5-1, the J call TRBJ1-2; 7 bases map to TRBD1. The CDR3 consists of 13 residues. V gave up 0 bases and J gave up 4 bases; unmatched junction bases: 0. Germline V lookup: CDR1 SGHRS, CDR2 YFSETQ.